The entry that follows covers one T cell receptor beta chain sequence. Its antigen is currently unknown. Once RNA had been extracted, it was reverse transcribed into cDNA to act as the sequencing template. The data were produced by immunoSEQ multiplex PCR, yet TCRdb's version contains in-frame clones alone and is incomplete. The table has some 190,000 clones, 45% to 65% seen once. This record belongs to a study of CD8+ T cells in alopecia areata. In the study overall: Patients in the study were on tofacitinib for 6 to 18 months, then off it for 6 months.

General observations from the study: In scalp and blood during tofacitinib, many expanded lesional clones persisted.

The treatment here: oral pan-JAK inhibitor, 5-10 mg twice daily. Lesional scalp punch biopsies and peripheral blood were collected from alopecia areata patients. The material sequenced was CD4+ T cells sorted from blood, taken at week 4, from a patient treated with tofacitinib. This receptor was identified in a human donor with alopecia areata.

The CDR3 sequence: CASSLWGETQYF. The CDR3 bases are TGCGCCAGCAGCTTGTGGGGTGAGACCCAGTACTTC. The V gene is TRBV5-1, the J gene TRBJ2-5; no clear D gene. Germline CDR1 reads SGHRS; CDR2 reads YFSETQ. The CDR3 length is 12 residues. V lost 1 base to trimming and J lost 5 bases, with 6 bases between them.